These T cell receptor beta chains were read from a single sample in a study of cytomegalovirus exposure and HLA in healthy donors. Some clones are missing from TCRdb's copy, which holds only in-frame ones; the method was immunoSEQ multiplex PCR. Among roughly 180,000 clones listed, about 82% were seen once. Material for sequencing was PBMCs. These receptors all come from a woman under 30 in good health and CMV-seronegative. CDR3s include the opening cysteine and the closing phenylalanine or tryptophan. D genes are given only for firm matches. Size is omitted from some rows. Given values are once, few, many or a class for expanded clones.

D gene	clone size	J gene	V gene	CDR3 DNA	CDR3 protein
.	once	TRBJ2-3	TRBV4-3	TGCGCCAGCAGCCAAGATACGGGGGGCACAGATACGCAGTATTTT	CASSQDTGGTDTQYF
TRBD1	.	TRBJ1-2	TRBV19	TGTGCCAGTAGTCGAGTGACAGGGCTAGGTAACTATGGCTACACCTTC	CASSRVTGLGNYGYTF
TRBD1	.	TRBJ2-2	TRBV27	TGTGCCAGCAGTTTAATCGCAGGGGGAAAAACCGGGGAGCTGTTTTTT	CASSLIAGGKTGELFF
TRBD2	.	TRBJ2-7	TRBV4-2	TGTGCCAGCAGCCAAGATGGTACGGGAGGGTACGAGCAGTACTTC	CASSQDGTGGYEQYF
.	.	TRBJ2-5	TRBV11-3	TGTGCCAGCAGCTTATGGGAGAAAGAGACCCAGTACTTC	CASSLWEKETQYF
.	.	TRBJ2-7	TRBV4-1	TGCGCCAGCAGCCACGACTCGGACATTACGACCTACGAGCAGTACTTC	CASSHDSDITTYEQYF
TRBD2	.	TRBJ2-5	TRBV5-5	TGTGCCAGCAGCTTATTACCCCCCGGTGGGAGGGCGAACCAAGAGACCCAGTACTTC	CASSLLPPGGRANQETQYF
TRBD2	few	TRBJ2-3	TRBV6-5	TGTGCCAGCAGTTACGCGGGAGGGCGAACAGATACGCAGTATTTT	CASSYAGGRTDTQYF
TRBD2	.	TRBJ2-7	TRBV5-1	TGCGCCAGCAGCTTTACAGCGGGATCGGACGAGCAGTACTTC	CASSFTAGSDEQYF
.	.	TRBJ2-7	TRBV7-2	TGTGCCAGCAGCTTTCCAGGGAGGAGGTCCTACGAGCAGTACTTC	CASSFPGRRSYEQYF
.	few	TRBJ1-3	TRBV28	TGTGCCAGCAGTTTTCTCGCGGCGGAACTTCTCTCTGGAAACACCATATATTTT	CASSFLAAELLSGNTIYF
TRBD2	.	TRBJ2-1	TRBV11-2	TGTGCCAGCAGCTTAGACCCTAGCGGGAACGAGCAGTTCTTC	CASSLDPSGNEQFF
TRBD2	.	TRBJ2-1	TRBV5-5	TGTGCCAGCACCCTTCGGGGGGGGAGCTCCTACAATGAGCAGTTCTTC	CASTLRGGSSYNEQFF
TRBD1	.	TRBJ2-7	TRBV7-9	TGTGCCAGCAGCCCTCGACAGGGCTACGAGCAGTACTTC	CASSPRQGYEQYF
TRBD2	.	TRBJ2-1	TRBV7-2	TGTGCCAGCAGCTTAGATCGGCGGGAGTATGGGGAGCAGTTCTTC	CASSLDRREYGEQFF
TRBD2	.	TRBJ2-1	TRBV7-6	TGTGCCAGCAGTTTTCGGACTAGCGGGAGGGCCGGAAATGAGCAGTTCTTC	CASSFRTSGRAGNEQFF
.	few	TRBJ2-7	TRBV30	TGTGCCTGGACTGACGGACTGGGCTCCTACGAGCAGTACTTC	CAWTDGLGSYEQYF
.	.	TRBJ2-7	TRBV6-6	TGTGCCAGCAGTTACTCGAATGGGTGGAGGGAGCAGTACTTC	CASSYSNGWREQYF
TRBD1	.	TRBJ1-6	TRBV5-1	TGCGCCAGCAGCCGAAAACGGGACAGGGGATCACCCCTCCACTTT	CASSRKRDRGSPLHF
.	.	TRBJ2-1	TRBV4-2	TGTGCCAGCAGCCAAGACGCTGCTACCTACAATGAGCAGTTCTTC	CASSQDAATYNEQFF
.	.	TRBJ1-2	TRBV28	TGTGCCACCCTAAACGCGGGCCGATTGTATGGCTACACCTTC	CATLNAGRLYGYTF
.	once	TRBJ2-7	TRBV6-4	TGTGCCAGGGGTAACCGAGGGTTCTTCAACCCATACGAGCAGTACTTC	CARGNRGFFNPYEQYF
.	once	TRBJ2-7	TRBV18	TGTGCCAGCTCATTGCAGGGATTCAAGTACTTC	CASSLQGFKYF
.	.	TRBJ2-2	TRBV7-2	TGTGCCAGCAGCGCCCTACTAGCAGCGGGGAACACCGGGGAGCTGTTTTTT	CASSALLAAGNTGELFF
TRBD1	once	TRBJ2-5	TRBV19	TGTGCCAGTAGTCCCCGGACAGGGGGCGACCAAGAGACCCAGTACTTC	CASSPRTGGDQETQYF
TRBD1	.	TRBJ2-7	TRBV6-5	TGTGCCAGCAGTTACCGAAGGACAGGAGGCCCCTACGAGCAGTACTTC	CASSYRRTGGPYEQYF
TRBD2	.	TRBJ2-5	TRBV4-2	TGTGCCAGCAGCCCCCGACTAGCGGGAGGGCGTGAGGGGACCCAGTACTTC	CASSPRLAGGREGTQYF
TRBD2	.	TRBJ2-5	TRBV2	TGTGCCAGCAGTCCCATTCCCGGGACTAGCGGGAATAGAACCCAGTACTTC	CASSPIPGTSGNRTQYF
TRBD1	.	TRBJ2-7	TRBV7-8	TGTGCCAGCAGCTCAGTACCGGGACAGGGGGCTTCGAGCTCCTACGAGCAGTACTTC	CASSSVPGQGASSSYEQYF
.	.	TRBJ2-2	TRBV11-2	TGTGCCACCAGAGCCTACACCGGGGAGCTGTTTTTT	CATRAYTGELFF
.	.	TRBJ2-2	TRBV5-1	TGCGCCAGCCTTGAGAACAGGAACACCGGGGAGCTGTTTTTT	CASLENRNTGELFF
.	.	TRBJ1-5	TRBV27	TGTGCCAGCAGTTTATCGGGCAGGGGTTGGCCCCAGCATTTT	CASSLSGRGWPQHF
.	.	TRBJ1-1	TRBV19	TGTGCCAGTAGTATTGGGGGGACTGGCACTGAAGCTTTCTTT	CASSIGGTGTEAFF
TRBD2	.	TRBJ2-2	TRBV9	TGTGCCAGCAGCCACAGAAGCGGGAGGGCCGTCGCCGGGGAGCTGTTTTTT	CASSHRSGRAVAGELFF
TRBD2	.	TRBJ2-2	TRBV27	TGTGCCAGCGGCCGGGGGGCGGGGGGAGCCGGGGAGCTGTTTTTT	CASGRGAGGAGELFF
.	.	TRBJ2-1	TRBV2	TGTGCTTTTGCGAGGGATTTAAACAATGAGCAGTTCTTC	CAFARDLNNEQFF
TRBD1	.	TRBJ2-5	TRBV28	TGTGCCAGCAGTTTATGGGGACAGGGGGATCGGGAGACCCAGTACTTC	CASSLWGQGDRETQYF
TRBD1	.	TRBJ2-7	TRBV2	TGTGCCAGCCGGGACAGGGGCGAGCAGTACTTC	CASRDRGEQYF
.	once	TRBJ2-3	TRBV29-1	TGCAGCGTTGCCAGAACAGATACGCAGTATTTT	CSVARTDTQYF
TRBD2	few	TRBJ2-3	TRBV27	TGTGCCAGCAGTTTAACCGTAGCGGGTACAGATACGCAGTATTTT	CASSLTVAGTDTQYF
TRBD2	once	TRBJ2-7	TRBV19	TGTGCCAGTAGTGCCTCGGGACTAGCGGGAGCCGAGCAGTACTTC	CASSASGLAGAEQYF
TRBD1	.	TRBJ1-5	TRBV30	TGTGCCTGGAGAAGCACCGGGACAGGGCATCAGCCCCAGCATTTT	CAWRSTGTGHQPQHF
TRBD1	.	TRBJ2-5	TRBV7-6	TGTGCCAGCAGTCGACCGGGACAGGGTAAGCAGTACTTC	CASSRPGQGKQYF
.	.	TRBJ1-5	TRBV25-1	TGTGCCAGCAGTGAATTGGGGCGCAATCAGCCCCAGCATTTT	CASSELGRNQPQHF
.	.	TRBJ2-7	TRBV30	TGTGCCTTAGACACCACTAGAAATCCCTACGAGCAGTACTTC	CALDTTRNPYEQYF
TRBD2	few	TRBJ2-7	TRBV6-4	TGTGCCAGCAGTAACCTGAGTCGCGGGAGGGGGGAGGAGCAGTACTTC	CASSNLSRGRGEEQYF
.	.	TRBJ2-7	TRBV7-2	TGTGCCAGCAGCTCGGGGATAACTACGACCGAGCAGTACTTC	CASSSGITTTEQYF
TRBD2	few	TRBJ2-7	TRBV7-2	TGTGCCAGCAAACCGGGGGGGGGAGGCAGCTACGAGCAGTACTTC	CASKPGGGGSYEQYF
.	few	TRBJ2-3	TRBV27	TGTGCCAGCTCCCCCAGGCTACTCGGCGATACGCAGTATTTT	CASSPRLLGDTQYF
TRBD2	.	TRBJ2-3	TRBV10-2	TGCGCCAGCAGTGACGTAGTAGCGGGGAGCACAGATACGCAGTATTTT	CASSDVVAGSTDTQYF
TRBD2	.	TRBJ2-1	TRBV11-3	TGTGCCAGCAGCGCCTCCCGACTAGCAGATGAGCAGTTCTTC	CASSASRLADEQFF
TRBD2	once	TRBJ2-1	TRBV19	TGTGCCAGTACTGGACTAGCGGGAGGCAATGAGCAGTTCTTC	CASTGLAGGNEQFF
.	.	TRBJ2-6	TRBV7-9	TGTGCCAGCAGCTTGGCAGGGGCTGGGGCCAACGTCCTGACTTTC	CASSLAGAGANVLTF
.	.	TRBJ1-4	TRBV4-2	TGTGCCAGCAGCCAAGAACCAGGGGTAGATGAAAAACTGTTTTTT	CASSQEPGVDEKLFF
.	once	TRBJ2-7	TRBV11-2	TGTGCCAGCAGCTCTACTCCCGACGAGCAGTACTTC	CASSSTPDEQYF